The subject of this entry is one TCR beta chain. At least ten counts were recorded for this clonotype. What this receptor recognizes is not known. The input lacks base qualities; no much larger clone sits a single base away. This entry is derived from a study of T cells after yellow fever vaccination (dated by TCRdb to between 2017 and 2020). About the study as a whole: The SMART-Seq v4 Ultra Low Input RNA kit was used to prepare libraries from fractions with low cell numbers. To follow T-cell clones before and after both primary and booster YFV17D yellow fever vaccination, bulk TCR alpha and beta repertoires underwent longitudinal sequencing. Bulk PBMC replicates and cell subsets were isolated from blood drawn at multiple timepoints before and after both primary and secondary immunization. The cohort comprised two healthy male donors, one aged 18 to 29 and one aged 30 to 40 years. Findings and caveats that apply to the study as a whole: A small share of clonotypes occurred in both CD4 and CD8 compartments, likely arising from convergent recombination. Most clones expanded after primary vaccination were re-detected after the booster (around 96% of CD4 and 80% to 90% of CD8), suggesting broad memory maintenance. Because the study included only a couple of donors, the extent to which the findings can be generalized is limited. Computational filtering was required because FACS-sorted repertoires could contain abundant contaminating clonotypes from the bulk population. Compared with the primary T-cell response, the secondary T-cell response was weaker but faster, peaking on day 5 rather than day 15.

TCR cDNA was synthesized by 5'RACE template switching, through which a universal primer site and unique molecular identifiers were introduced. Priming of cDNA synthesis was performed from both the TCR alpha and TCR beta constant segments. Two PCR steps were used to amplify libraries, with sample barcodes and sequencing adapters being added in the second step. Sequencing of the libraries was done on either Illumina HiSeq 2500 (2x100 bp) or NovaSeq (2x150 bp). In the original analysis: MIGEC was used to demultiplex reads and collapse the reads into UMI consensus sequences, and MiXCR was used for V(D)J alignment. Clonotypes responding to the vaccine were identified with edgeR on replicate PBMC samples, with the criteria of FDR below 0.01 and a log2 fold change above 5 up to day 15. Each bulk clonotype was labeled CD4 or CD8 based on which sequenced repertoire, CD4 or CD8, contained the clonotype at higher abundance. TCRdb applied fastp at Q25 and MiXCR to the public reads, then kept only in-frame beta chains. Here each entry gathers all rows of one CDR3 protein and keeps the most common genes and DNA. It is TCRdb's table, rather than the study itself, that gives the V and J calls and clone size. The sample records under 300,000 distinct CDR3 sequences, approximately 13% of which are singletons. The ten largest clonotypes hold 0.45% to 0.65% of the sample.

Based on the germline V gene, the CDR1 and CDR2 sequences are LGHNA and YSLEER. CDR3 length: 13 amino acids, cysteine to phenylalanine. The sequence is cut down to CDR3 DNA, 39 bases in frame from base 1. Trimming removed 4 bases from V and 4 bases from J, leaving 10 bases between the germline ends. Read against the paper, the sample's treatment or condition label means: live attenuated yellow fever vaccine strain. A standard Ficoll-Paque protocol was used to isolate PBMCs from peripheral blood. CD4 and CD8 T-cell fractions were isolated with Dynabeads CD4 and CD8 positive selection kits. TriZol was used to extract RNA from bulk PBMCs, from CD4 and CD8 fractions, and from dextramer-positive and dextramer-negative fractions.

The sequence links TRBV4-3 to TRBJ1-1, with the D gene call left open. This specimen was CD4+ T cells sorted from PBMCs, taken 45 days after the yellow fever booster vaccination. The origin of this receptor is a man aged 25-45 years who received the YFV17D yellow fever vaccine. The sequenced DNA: TGCGCCAGCAGCCGTAGGGTCGGCACTGAAGCTTTCTTT. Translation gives CASSRRVGTEAFF.